A selection of T cell receptor beta chains follows, all from one sample in a study of blood T cell repertoires in COVID-19. Produced via immunoSEQ multiplex PCR; TCRdb's table is partial and in-frame only. The sample has some 250,000 clones, 80% to 90% seen once. Material: PBMCs or T cells enriched from blood (not recorded which). The receptors were gathered from a man in his late teens or twenties who had recovered from COVID-19. CDR3s leave out the opening cysteine and the closing phenylalanine or tryptophan. Expanded clones are given a class, and other clones once, few, many or no size at all.

CDR3 protein | clone size | J gene | V gene
AWSGLGPQH | - | TRBJ1-5 | TRBV30
ATSSLTGAPQNQPQH | - | TRBJ1-5 | TRBV15
ASSIVTSGGSSYNEQF | - | TRBJ2-1 | TRBV19
ASSFSRGVEQY | - | TRBJ2-7 | TRBV11-3
ASSLTTLTGANVLT | - | TRBJ2-6 | TRBV5-1
ASSFGGGNTEAF | - | TRBJ1-1 | TRBV5-1
ASSPRGDAF | - | TRBJ1-1 | TRBV18
ASSLALGYT | - | TRBJ1-2 | TRBV5-1
ASRARTGLNIQY | - | TRBJ2-4 | TRBV5-6
ASRQTSAKNIQY | - | TRBJ2-4 | TRBV2
ASKDYVSYEQY | - | TRBJ2-7 | TRBV7-2
ASSVQGGNTIY | - | TRBJ1-3 | TRBV5-4
ASSPYRGRTGELF | once | TRBJ2-2 | TRBV7-8
ASTELAGNNEQF | - | TRBJ2-1 | TRBV19
ASSPTSGSAYEQY | once | TRBJ2-7 | TRBV3-1/TRBV3-2
ASSLGLSSSYNEQF | - | TRBJ2-1 | TRBV7-9
ASSFVGGRQNQPQH | - | TRBJ1-5 | TRBV12-1
ASSFDSTANYGYT | - | TRBJ1-2 | TRBV5-4
ASSHTAGSQETQY | - | TRBJ2-5 | TRBV4-2
ASRTRQGLFSGYT | - | TRBJ1-2 | TRBV27
AISEGGRFEQY | - | TRBJ2-7 | TRBV10-3
ASSESGDEQY | once | TRBJ2-7 | TRBV2
ASSLGGRGSNTEAF | once | TRBJ1-1 | TRBV11-3
AWAKGGTYNSPLH | - | TRBJ1-6 | TRBV30
ASSWEQGGGQPQH | - | TRBJ1-5 | TRBV6-6
ASSPSRGINYGYT | - | TRBJ1-2 | TRBV28
APTGYEQY | - | TRBJ2-7 | TRBV24-1
ASSIDRPTGGIQY | few | TRBJ2-4 | TRBV19
ASSSGTSGTEQF | - | TRBJ2-1 | TRBV5-1
ASSEGQGDYEQY | - | TRBJ2-7 | TRBV10-1
ASSRRGPYEQY | - | TRBJ2-7 | TRBV27
ASSQAIVQETQY | - | TRBJ2-5 | TRBV11-2
ASSLDRQGYQPQH | few | TRBJ1-5 | TRBV7-8
ASSRGQGAGEKLF | - | TRBJ1-4 | TRBV4-1
ASSRAGYNEQF | - | TRBJ2-1 | TRBV18
ASSKTGGLFEKLF | - | TRBJ1-4 | TRBV5-1
ATDNRLAGGQETQY | - | TRBJ2-5 | TRBV2
ASILEQRNQPQH | - | TRBJ1-5 | TRBV6-5
ASSIDRYTEAF | - | TRBJ1-1 | TRBV7-2
ASSELSGSRNIQY | few | TRBJ2-4 | TRBV10-2
ASSSQLPPQDTQY | - | TRBJ2-3 | TRBV7-6
ASSPQGASNEQY | - | TRBJ2-7 | TRBV5-1
ASSPPGQGLNTEAF | - | TRBJ1-1 | TRBV18
ASSPLRGEGWQETQY | once | TRBJ2-5 | TRBV5-1
ASSLGGGLNTEAF | - | TRBJ1-1 | TRBV5-6
ASSPGGDTQY | - | TRBJ2-3 | TRBV27
ASSLVGQGPVNTGELF | - | TRBJ2-2 | TRBV5-1
ASSLLSDIYNEQF | - | TRBJ2-1 | TRBV28
ATSSLGAAKETQY | - | TRBJ2-5 | TRBV15
ASSEGGRGQGQPQH | few | TRBJ1-5 | TRBV2
ASSPTGTGSYEQY | - | TRBJ2-7 | TRBV11-3
ASSFDLRGYT | - | TRBJ1-2 | TRBV5-1
ASSLGGPGGGYT | - | TRBJ1-2 | TRBV5-4
ASSLQGASGNTIY | - | TRBJ1-3 | TRBV5-1